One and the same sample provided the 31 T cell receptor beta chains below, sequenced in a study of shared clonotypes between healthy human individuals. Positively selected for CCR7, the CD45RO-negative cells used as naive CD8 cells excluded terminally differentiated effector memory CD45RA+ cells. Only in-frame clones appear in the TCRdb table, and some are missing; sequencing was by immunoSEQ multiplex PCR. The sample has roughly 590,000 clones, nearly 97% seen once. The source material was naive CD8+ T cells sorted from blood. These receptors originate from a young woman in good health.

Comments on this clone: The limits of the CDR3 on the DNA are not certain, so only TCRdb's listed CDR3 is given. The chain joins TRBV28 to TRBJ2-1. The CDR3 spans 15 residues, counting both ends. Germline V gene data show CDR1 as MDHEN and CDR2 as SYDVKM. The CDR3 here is CASIPFALGSRHWFF.

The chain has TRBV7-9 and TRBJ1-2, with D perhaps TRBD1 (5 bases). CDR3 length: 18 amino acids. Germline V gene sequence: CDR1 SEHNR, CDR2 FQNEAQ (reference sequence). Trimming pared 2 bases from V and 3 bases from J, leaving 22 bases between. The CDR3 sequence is CASSLWGDRLAEDYGYTF. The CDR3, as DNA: TGTGCCAGCAGCTTATGGGGAGACAGACTAGCAGAGGACTATGGCTACACCTTC.

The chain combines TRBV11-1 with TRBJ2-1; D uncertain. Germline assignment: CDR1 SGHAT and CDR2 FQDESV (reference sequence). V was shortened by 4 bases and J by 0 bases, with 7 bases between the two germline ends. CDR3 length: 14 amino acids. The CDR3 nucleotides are TGTGCCAGCAGCTCTTTAAGCTCCTACAATGAGCAGTTCTTC. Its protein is CASSSLSSYNEQFF.

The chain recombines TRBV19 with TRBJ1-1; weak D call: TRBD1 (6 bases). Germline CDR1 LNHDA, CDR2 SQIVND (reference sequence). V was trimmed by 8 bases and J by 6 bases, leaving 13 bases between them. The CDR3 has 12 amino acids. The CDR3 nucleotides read TGTGCCAGTGGTCCGGGGGGCTCTGAAGCTTTCTTT. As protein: CASGPGGSEAFF. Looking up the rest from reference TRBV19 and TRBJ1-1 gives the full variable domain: DGGITQSPKYLFRKEGQNVTLSCEQNLNHDAMYWYRQDPGQGLRLIYYSQIVNDFQKGDIAEGYSVSREKKESFPLTVTSAQKNPTAFYLCASGPGGSEAFFGQGTRLTVV.

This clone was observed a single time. CDR3 sequence: CASSLAGTGGFYGYTF. For the CDR3, the DNA is TGTGCCAGCAGCTTAGCTGGGACAGGGGGCTTCTATGGCTACACCTTC. The V and J genes are TRBV7-8 and TRBJ1-2; 12 nucleotides line up with TRBD1. CDR3 length equals 16 residues. The germline V gene encodes CDR1 SGHVS and CDR2 FQNEAQ. After removal of 0 bases from V and 4 bases from J, the junction contained 3 bases not matched to a gene.

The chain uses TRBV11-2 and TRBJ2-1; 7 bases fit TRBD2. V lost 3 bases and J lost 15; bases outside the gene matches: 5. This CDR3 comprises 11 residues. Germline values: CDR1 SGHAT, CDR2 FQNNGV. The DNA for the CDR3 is TGTGCCAGCAGCTTTGGCGGGAGAGGGTTCTTC. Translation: CASSFGGRGFF.

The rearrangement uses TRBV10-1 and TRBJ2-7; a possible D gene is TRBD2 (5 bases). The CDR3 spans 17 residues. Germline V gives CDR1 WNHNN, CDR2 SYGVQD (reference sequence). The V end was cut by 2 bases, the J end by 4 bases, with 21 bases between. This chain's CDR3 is CASSEPPRCLGRYEQYF. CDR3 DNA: TGCGCCAGCAGTGAGCCCCCCAGATGTCTGGGGAGATACGAGCAGTACTTC.

CDR3 nucleotide sequence: TGTGCCAGCAGTTTATCGGGGGGGCTAGTTGAGCAGTTCTTC. As protein: CASSLSGGLVEQFF. This sequence joins TRBV27 and TRBJ2-1; tentatively, D is TRBD2 (7 bases). This CDR3 is 14 amino acids long. V was pared by 0 bases and J by 9 bases, with 12 bases between. Germline V gene data show CDR1 as MNHEY and CDR2 as SMNVEV (reference sequence).

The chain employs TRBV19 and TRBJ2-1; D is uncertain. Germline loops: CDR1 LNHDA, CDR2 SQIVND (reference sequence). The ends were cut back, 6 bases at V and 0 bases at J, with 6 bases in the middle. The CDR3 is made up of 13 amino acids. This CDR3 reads CASRRASYNEQFF. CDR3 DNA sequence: TGTGCCAGTAGAAGGGCCTCCTACAATGAGCAGTTCTTC.

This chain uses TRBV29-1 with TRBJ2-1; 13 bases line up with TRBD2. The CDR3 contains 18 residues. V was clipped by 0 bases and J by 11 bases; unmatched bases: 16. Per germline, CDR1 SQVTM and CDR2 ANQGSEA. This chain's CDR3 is CSVEDGTSGTPGLRQQFF. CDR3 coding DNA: TGCAGCGTTGAAGATGGGACTAGCGGGACCCCTGGTTTACGTCAGCAGTTCTTC.

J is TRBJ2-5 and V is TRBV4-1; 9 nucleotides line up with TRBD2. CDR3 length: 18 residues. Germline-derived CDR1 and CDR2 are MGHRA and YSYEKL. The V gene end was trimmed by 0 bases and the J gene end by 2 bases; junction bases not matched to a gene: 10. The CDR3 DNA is TGCGCCAGCAGCCAAGAGTTACGGCTGCTAGCGGGGCAAGAGACCCAGTACTTC. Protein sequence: CASSQELRLLAGQETQYF.

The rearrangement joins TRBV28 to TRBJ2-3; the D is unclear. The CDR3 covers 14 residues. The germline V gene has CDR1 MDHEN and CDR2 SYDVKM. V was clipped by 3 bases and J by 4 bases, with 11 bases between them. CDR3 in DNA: TGTGCCAGCAGTTTCGGCCTCCCAGCAGATACGCAGTATTTT. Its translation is CASSFGLPADTQYF. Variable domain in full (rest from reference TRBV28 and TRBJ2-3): DVKVTQSSRYLVKRTGEKVFLECVQDMDHENMFWYRQDPGLGLRLIYFSYDVKMKEKGDIPEGYSVSREKKERFSLILESASTNQTSMYLCASSFGLPADTQYFGPGTRLTVL.

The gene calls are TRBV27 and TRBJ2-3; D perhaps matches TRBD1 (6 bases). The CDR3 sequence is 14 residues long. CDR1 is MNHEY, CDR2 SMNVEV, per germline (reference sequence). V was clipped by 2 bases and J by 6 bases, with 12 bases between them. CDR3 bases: TGTGCCAGCAGTTTAACACAGGGAGTGGATACGCAGTATTTT. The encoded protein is CASSLTQGVDTQYF.

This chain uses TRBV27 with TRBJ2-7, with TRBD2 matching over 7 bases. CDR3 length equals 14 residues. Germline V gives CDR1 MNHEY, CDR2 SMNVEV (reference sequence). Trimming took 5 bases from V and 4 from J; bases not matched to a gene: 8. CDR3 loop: CASSVGGSGYEQYF. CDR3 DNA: TGTGCCAGCAGTGTTGGCGGGAGCGGTTACGAGCAGTACTTC.

CDR3 DNA sequence: TGTGCCAGCTCACCACTTAAGGGGCAAGGGGCCTCCTACGAGCAGTACTTC. It specifies CASSPLKGQGASYEQYF. V gene TRBV18 combines with J gene TRBJ2-7; a possible D gene is TRBD1 (5 bases). The V gene's germline CDR1 is KGHSH and CDR2 LQKENI. The ends were cut back, 1 base at V and 0 bases at J, with 16 bases in the middle. This CDR3 is built from 17 residues.

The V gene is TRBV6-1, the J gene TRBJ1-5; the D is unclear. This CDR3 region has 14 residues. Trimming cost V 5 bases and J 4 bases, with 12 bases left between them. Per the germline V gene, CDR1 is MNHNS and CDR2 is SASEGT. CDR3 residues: CASSYDKINQPQHF. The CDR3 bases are TGTGCCAGCAGTTATGACAAGATTAATCAGCCCCAGCATTTT.

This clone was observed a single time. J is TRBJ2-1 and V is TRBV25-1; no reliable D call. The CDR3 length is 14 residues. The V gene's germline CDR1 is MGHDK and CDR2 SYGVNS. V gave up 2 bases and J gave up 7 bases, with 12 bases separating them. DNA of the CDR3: TGTGCCAGCAGTGAAACTGGGGTAGGGAATGAGCAGTTCTTC. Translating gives CASSETGVGNEQFF.

The CDR3 coding sequence is TGTGCCAGCCGAGAGGGACAGGGCCAATCTCAGCCCCAGCATTTT. This sequence encodes CASREGQGQSQPQHF. This chain connects TRBV2 to TRBJ1-5, with 9 positions matching TRBD1. This CDR3 is 15 amino acids long. V dropped 8 bases and J dropped 6; count of bases not matched to a gene: 11. The V gene's germline CDR1 is SNHLY and CDR2 FYNNEI.

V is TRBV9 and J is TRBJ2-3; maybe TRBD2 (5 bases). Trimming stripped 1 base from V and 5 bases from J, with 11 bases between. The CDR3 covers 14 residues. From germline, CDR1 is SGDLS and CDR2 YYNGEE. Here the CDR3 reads CASSVSGGQDTQYF. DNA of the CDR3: TGTGCCAGCAGCGTATCGGGCGGGCAAGATACGCAGTATTTT.

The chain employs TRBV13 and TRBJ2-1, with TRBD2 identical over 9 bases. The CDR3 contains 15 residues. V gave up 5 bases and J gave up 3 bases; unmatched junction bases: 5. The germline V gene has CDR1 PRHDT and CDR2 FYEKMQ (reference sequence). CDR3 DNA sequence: TGTGCCAGCAGCCCAGGACTAGCGCGCTACAATGAGCAGTTCTTC. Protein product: CASSPGLARYNEQFF.

The CDR3 region has the DNA TGTGCCAGCAGCTTAGCCGGGACTAGCGGATACACAGATACGCAGTATTTT. Its protein product is CASSLAGTSGYTDTQYF. The chain has TRBV11-2 and TRBJ2-3; the match to TRBD2 covers 11 bases. CDR3 size: 17 residues. V gave up 1 base and J gave up 2 bases; unmatched junction bases: 5. Germline V gene sequence: CDR1 SGHAT, CDR2 FQNNGV.

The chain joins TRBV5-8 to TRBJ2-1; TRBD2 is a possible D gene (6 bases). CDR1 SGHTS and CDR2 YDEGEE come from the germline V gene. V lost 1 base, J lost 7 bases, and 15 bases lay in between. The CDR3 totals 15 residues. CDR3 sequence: CASSLPGEANNEQFF. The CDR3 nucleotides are TGTGCCAGCAGCTTGCCGGGAGAGGCTAATAATGAGCAGTTCTTC.

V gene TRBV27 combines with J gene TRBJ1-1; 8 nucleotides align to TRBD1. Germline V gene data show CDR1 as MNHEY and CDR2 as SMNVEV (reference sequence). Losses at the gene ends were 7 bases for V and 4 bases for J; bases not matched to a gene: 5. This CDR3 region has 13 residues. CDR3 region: CASIQTGGTEAFF. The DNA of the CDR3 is TGTGCCAGCATCCAAACAGGGGGCACTGAAGCTTTCTTT.

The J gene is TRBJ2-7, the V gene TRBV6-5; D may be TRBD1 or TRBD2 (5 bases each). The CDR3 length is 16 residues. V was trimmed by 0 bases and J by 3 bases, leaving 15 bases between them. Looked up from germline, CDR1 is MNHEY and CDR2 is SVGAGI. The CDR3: CASSYSMGRRFYEQYF. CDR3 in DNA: TGTGCCAGCAGTTACTCGATGGGACGGAGGTTCTACGAGCAGTACTTC.

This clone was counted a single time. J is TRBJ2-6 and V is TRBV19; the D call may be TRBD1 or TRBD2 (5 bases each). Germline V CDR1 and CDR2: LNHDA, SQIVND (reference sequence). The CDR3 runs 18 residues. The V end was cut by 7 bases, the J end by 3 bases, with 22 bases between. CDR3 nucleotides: TGTGCCAGTACCCCCTCGGGCTTCGGGGCGGGTGGGGCCAACGTCCTGACTTTC. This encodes CASTPSGFGAGGANVLTF.

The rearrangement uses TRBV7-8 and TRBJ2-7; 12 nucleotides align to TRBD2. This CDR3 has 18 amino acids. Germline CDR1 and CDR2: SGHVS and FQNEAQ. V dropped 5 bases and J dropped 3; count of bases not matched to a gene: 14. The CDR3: CASSPGLAGSYRDYEQYF. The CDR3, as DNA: TGTGCCAGCAGCCCCGGACTAGCGGGGTCATATAGAGACTACGAGCAGTACTTC.

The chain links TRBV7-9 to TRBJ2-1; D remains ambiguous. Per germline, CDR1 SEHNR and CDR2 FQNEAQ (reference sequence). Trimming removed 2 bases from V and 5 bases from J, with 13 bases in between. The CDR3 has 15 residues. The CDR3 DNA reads TGTGCCAGCAGCTTATGGTCCGTCAACCACAATGAGCAGTTCTTC. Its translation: CASSLWSVNHNEQFF.

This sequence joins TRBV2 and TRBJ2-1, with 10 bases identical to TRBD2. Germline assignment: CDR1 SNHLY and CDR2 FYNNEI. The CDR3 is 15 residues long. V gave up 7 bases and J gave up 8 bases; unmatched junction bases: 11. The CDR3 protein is CASTESLAGWDEQFF. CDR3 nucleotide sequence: TGTGCCAGCACCGAATCACTAGCGGGATGGGATGAGCAGTTCTTC. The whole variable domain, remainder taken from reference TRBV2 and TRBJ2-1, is EPEVTQTPSHQVTQMGQEVILRCVPISNHLYFYWYRQILGQKVEFLVSFYNNEISEKSEIFDDQFSVERPDGSNFTLKIRSTKLEDSAMYFCASTESLAGWDEQFFGPGTRLTVL.

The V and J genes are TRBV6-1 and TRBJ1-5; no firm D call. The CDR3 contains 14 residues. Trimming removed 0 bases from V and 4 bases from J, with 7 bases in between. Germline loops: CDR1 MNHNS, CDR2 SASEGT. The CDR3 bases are TGTGCCAGCAGTGAAGCGCAGATTAATCAGCCCCAGCATTTT. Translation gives CASSEAQINQPQHF.

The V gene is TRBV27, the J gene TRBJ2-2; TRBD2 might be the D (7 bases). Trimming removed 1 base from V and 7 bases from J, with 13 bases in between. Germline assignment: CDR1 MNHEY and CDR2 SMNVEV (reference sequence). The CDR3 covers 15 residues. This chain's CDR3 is CASSLYQGRDGELFF. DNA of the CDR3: TGTGCCAGCAGTTTATACCAGGGGAGGGACGGGGAGCTGTTTTTT.

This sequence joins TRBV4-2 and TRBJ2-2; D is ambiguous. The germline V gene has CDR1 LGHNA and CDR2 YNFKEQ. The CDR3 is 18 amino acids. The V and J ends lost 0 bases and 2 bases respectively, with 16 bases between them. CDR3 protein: CASSQERRLGVNTGELFF. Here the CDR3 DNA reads TGTGCCAGCAGCCAAGAAAGGCGGCTAGGAGTAAACACCGGGGAGCTGTTTTTT.